The 9 T cell receptor beta chains presented below share a single source sample, sequenced in a study of cytomegalovirus exposure and HLA in healthy donors. Primers: 60 Vbeta forward and 13 Jbeta reverse. Repertoires were generated with immunoSEQ multiplex PCR, while TCRdb's copy carries only in-frame clones and drops some. The sample yields some 140,000 clones, more than 70% seen once. The specimen sequenced was PBMCs. Receptors originate from a man aged 50 or older in good health and CMV-seropositive.

The chain joins TRBV5-1 to TRBJ2-5; no clear D. Per the germline V gene, CDR1 is SGHRS and CDR2 is YFSETQ. Trimming removed 3 bases from V and 0 bases from J, with 3 bases in between. This CDR3 is 12 amino acids long. As DNA, the CDR3 is TGCGCCAGCAGCTACTACCAAGAGACCCAGTACTTC. Translating gives CASSYYQETQYF.

In its sample, this clone was seen a few times. The chain is built from TRBV7-9 and TRBJ1-2; unclear D gene. The CDR3 has 14 amino acids. The V and J ends lost 5 bases and 4 bases respectively, with 14 bases between them. Germline CDR1 and CDR2: SEHNR and FQNEAQ (reference sequence). The CDR3 DNA reads TGTGCCAGCAGCCAGGTCAGCAACAGCTATGGCTACACCTTC. Amino acid sequence: CASSQVSNSYGYTF. Full variable domain (missing parts from reference TRBV7-9 and TRBJ1-2): DTGVSQNPRHKITKRGQNVTFRCDPISEHNRLYWYRQTLGQGPEFLTYFQNEAQLEKSRLLSDRFSAERPKGSFSTLEIQRTEQGDSAMYLCASSQVSNSYGYTFGSGTRLTVV.

This clone has just a few counts. CDR3 nucleotides: TGTGCCAGTAGTATGACAGACAATCAGCCCCAGCATTTT. Protein: CASSMTDNQPQHF. The rearrangement links TRBV19 to TRBJ1-5; D perhaps matches TRBD1 (5 bases). In germline, CDR1 is LNHDA, CDR2 SQIVND (reference sequence). V lost 3 bases and J lost 3, with 6 bases in between. The CDR3 loop spans 13 amino acids.

The chain recombines TRBV15 with TRBJ2-2, with 11 bases aligning to TRBD1. The CDR3 sequence is 16 residues long. CDR1 and CDR2 (germline): LNHNV, YYDKDF (reference sequence). The V gene end was trimmed by 5 bases and the J gene end by 8 bases; junction bases not matched to a gene: 10. The CDR3 here is CATSLGRDRGSGELFF. The DNA for the CDR3 is TGTGCCACCAGCCTCGGGCGGGACAGGGGGTCAGGGGAGCTGTTTTTT.

This clone was detected once. This chain links TRBV7-7 with TRBJ2-7; D might be TRBD2 (6 bases). The germline V gene has CDR1 SSHAT and CDR2 FNYEAQ (reference sequence). This CDR3 is 17 amino acids long. V gave up 5 bases and J gave up 5 bases, with 25 bases separating them. The CDR3 DNA sequence: TGTGCCAGCAGCACCCTTACCAACGGGACTCCTTTCCACGAGCAGTACTTC. Its translation: CASSTLTNGTPFHEQYF.

The rearrangement joins TRBV5-6 to TRBJ1-2; D is unresolved. The V end lost 5 bases, the J end lost 5 bases, and 13 bases lay between the germline ends. The germline V gene encodes CDR1 SGHDT and CDR2 YYEEEE. This CDR3 region has 13 residues. The CDR3 spells CASRVNQVYGYTF. CDR3 sequence (DNA): TGTGCCAGCAGAGTCAACCAGGTGTATGGCTACACCTTC.

This chain joins TRBV5-1 and TRBJ1-2; D not certain. This CDR3 is 13 amino acids long. V was clipped by 0 bases and J by 7 bases, with 10 bases between them. From germline, CDR1 is SGHRS and CDR2 YFSETQ. CDR3 nucleotide sequence: TGCGCCAGCAGCTTGGACGGGTTGGCTGGCTACACCTTC. Translation gives CASSLDGLAGYTF. Full variable domain (missing parts from reference TRBV5-1 and TRBJ1-2): KAGVTQTPRYLIKTRGQQVTLSCSPISGHRSVSWYQQTPGQGLQFLFEYFSETQRNKGNFPGRFSGRQFSNSRSEMNVSTLELGDSALYLCASSLDGLAGYTFGSGTRLTVV.

The V and J genes are TRBV6-1 and TRBJ1-5; weak D call: TRBD1 (6 bases). V lost 8 bases, J lost 7 bases, and 18 bases lay in between. Germline lookup yields CDR1 MNHNS and CDR2 SASEGT. The CDR3 is made up of 14 amino acids. CDR3 sequence (DNA): TGTGCCAGCCTTCGGAGACAGGTGGGGCAGCCCCAGCATTTT. Protein sequence: CASLRRQVGQPQHF.

This clone was observed a handful of times. CDR3 nucleotides: TGTGCCAGCAGCCACAGGGGATCTGAAGCTTTCTTT. It codes for CASSHRGSEAFF. The J gene is TRBJ1-1, the V gene TRBV11-3; 7 bases align to TRBD1. The length of the CDR3 is 12 residues. From germline, CDR1 is SGHNT and CDR2 YENEEA. After removal of 5 bases from V and 6 bases from J, the junction contained 3 bases not matched to a gene.